The source of this T cell receptor beta chain is a study of identical twins. Study results and caveats: The models gave estimates that fell short of the out-of-frame TCR alpha sharing seen in monozygotic twins. Abundant beta clonotypes from cord blood bore fewer insertions; memory repertoires lacked this pattern.

A note on this clonotype: The antigen is not known.

Template switching added a universal primer site; cDNA carried unique molecular identifiers. TCRdb reanalysed the 5' RACE reads using MiXCR and keeps one entry per CDR3 protein. Of 1.5 million to 2 million distinct CDR3 sequences in the sample, roughly a third were seen once. Trimming shortened V by 0 bases and J by 2 bases, and 11 bases separated the two germline ends. CDR3 length equals 15 residues. Germline lookup yields CDR1 LGHNA and CDR2 YNFKEQ. Sequencing was carried out using cord blood. The sequence was obtained from a newborn girl in good health. The J gene is TRBJ2-7, the V gene TRBV4-2, with D possibly matching TRBD2 (7 bases). CDR3 sequence reads: CASSQDGGRTYEQYF. In nucleotides, the CDR3 is TGTGCCAGCAGCCAAGACGGGGGGCGAACCTACGAGCAGTACTTC.